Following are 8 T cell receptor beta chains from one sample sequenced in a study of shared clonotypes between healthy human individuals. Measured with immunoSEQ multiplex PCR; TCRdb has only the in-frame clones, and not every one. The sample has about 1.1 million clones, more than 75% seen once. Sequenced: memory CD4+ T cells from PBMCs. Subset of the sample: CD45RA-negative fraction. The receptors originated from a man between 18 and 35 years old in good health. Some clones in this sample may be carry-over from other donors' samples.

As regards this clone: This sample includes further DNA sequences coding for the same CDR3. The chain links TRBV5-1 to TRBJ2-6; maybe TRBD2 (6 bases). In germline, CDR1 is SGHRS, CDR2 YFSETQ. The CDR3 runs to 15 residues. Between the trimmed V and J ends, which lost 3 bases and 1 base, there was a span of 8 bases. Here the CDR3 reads CASSSGGSGANVLTF. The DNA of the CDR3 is TGCGCCAGCAGCTCCGGGGGTTCTGGGGCCAACGTCCTGACTTTC.

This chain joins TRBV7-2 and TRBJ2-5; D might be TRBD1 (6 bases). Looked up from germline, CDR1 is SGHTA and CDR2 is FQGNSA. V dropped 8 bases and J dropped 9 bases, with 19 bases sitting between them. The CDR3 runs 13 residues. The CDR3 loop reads CASDYTGTGAQYF. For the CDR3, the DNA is TGTGCCAGCGACTACACAGGGACCGGGGCCCAGTACTTC. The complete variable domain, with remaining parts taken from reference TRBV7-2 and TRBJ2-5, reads GAGVSQSPSNKVTEKGKDVELRCDPISGHTALYWYRQSLGQGLEFLIYFQGNSAPDKSGLPSDRFSAERTGGSVSTLTIQRTQQEDSAVYLCASDYTGTGAQYFGPGTRLLVL.

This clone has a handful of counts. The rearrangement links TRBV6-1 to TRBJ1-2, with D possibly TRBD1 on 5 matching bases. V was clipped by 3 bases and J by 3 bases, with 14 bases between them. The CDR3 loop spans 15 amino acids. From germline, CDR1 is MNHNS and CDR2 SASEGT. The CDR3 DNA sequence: TGTGCCAGCAGTGATATCGGGGGAAGGTACTATGGCTACACCTTC. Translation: CASSDIGGRYYGYTF.

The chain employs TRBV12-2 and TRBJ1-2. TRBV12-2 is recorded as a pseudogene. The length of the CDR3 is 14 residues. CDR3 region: CASRLRGGCYGYTF. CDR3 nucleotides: TGTGCAAGTCGCTTACGTGGGGGGTGCTATGGCTACACCTTC.

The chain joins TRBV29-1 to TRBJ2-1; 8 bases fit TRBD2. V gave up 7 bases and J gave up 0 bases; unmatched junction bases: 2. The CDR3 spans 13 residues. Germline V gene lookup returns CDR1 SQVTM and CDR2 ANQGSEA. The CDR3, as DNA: TGCAGCGAAAGCGGGAGCTCCTACAATGAGCAGTTCTTC. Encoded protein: CSESGSSYNEQFF.

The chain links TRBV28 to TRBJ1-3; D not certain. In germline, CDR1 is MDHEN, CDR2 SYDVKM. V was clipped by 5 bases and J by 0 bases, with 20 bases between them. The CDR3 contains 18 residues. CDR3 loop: CASSPHPEAPSSGNTIYF. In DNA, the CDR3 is TGTGCCAGCAGTCCTCATCCGGAGGCCCCGAGCTCTGGAAACACCATATATTTT.

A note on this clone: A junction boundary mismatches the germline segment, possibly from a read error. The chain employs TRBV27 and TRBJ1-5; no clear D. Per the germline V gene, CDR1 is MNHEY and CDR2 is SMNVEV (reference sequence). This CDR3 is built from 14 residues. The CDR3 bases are TGTGCCAGCAGCCCTACCCCGGGCAACCAGCCCCAGCATTTT. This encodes CASSPTPGNQPQHF.

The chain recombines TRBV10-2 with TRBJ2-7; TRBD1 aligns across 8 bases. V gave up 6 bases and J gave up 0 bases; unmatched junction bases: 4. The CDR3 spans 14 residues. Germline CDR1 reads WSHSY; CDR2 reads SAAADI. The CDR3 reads CASRDRAGSYEQYF. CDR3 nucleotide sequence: TGCGCCAGCAGGGACAGGGCGGGCTCCTACGAGCAGTACTTC.